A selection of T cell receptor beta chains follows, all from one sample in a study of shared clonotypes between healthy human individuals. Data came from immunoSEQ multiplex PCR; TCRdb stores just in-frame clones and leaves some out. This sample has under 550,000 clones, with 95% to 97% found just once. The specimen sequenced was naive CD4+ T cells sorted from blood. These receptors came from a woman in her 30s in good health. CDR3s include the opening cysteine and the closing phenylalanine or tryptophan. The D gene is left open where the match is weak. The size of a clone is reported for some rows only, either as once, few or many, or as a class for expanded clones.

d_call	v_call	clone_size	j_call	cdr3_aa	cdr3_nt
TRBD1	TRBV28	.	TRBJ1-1	CASSPGQGDTEAFF	TGTGCCAGCAGTCCGGGACAGGGTGACACTGAAGCTTTCTTT
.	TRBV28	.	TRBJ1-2	CASSTGHYLGYTF	TGTGCCAGCAGTACGGGACACTATCTGGGCTACACCTTC
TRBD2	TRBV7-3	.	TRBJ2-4	CASSPGGSGAIQYF	TGTGCCAGCAGCCCCGGGGGTAGCGGGGCCATTCAGTACTTC
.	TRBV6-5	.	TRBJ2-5	CASSYSTVKETQYF	TGTGCCAGCAGTTACTCGACAGTTAAAGAGACCCAGTACTTC
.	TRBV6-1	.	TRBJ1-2	CASSEAWGRNYGYTF	TGTGCCAGCAGTGAAGCCTGGGGTCGTAACTATGGCTACACCTTC
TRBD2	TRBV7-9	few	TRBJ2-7	CASSPTSGRKYEQYF	TGTGCCAGCAGCCCAACTAGCGGGAGGAAGTACGAGCAGTACTTC
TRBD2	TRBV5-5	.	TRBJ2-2	CASSLSTTSGRARWTGELFF	TGTGCCAGCAGCTTAAGCACGACTAGCGGGAGGGCCCGTTGGACCGGGGAGCTGTTTTTT
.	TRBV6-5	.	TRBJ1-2	CASSYSWVAPYTF	TGTGCCAGCAGTTACTCGTGGGTGGCGCCCTACACCTTC
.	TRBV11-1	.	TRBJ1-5	CASSLDRNQPQHF	TGTGCCAGCAGCTTAGACAGGAATCAGCCCCAGCATTTT
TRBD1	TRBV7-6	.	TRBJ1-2	CASSPAPHRTGGEGYTF	TGTGCCAGCAGCCCAGCCCCCCACCGGACAGGGGGAGAGGGCTACACCTTC
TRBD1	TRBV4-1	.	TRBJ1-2	CASSQGQGLGYGYTF	TGCGCCAGCAGCCAAGGACAGGGGTTGGGCTATGGCTACACCTTC
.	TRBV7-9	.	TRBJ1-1	CASSLVTNTEAFF	TGTGCCAGCAGCTTAGTAACCAACACTGAAGCTTTCTTT
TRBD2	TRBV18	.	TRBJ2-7	CASSQQLAGGSEQYF	TGTGCCAGCAGCCAACAACTAGCGGGAGGGAGCGAGCAGTACTTC
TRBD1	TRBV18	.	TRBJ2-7	CASSLPQVKGDSFWLEQYF	TGTGCCAGCTCACTTCCACAGGTTAAGGGGGACAGCTTCTGGCTCGAGCAGTACTTC
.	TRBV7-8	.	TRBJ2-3	CASSPLTGPDTQYF	TGTGCCAGCAGCCCCCTAACAGGGCCAGATACGCAGTATTTT
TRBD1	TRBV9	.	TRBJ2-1	CASSGGTGFNEQFF	TGTGCCAGCAGCGGGGGGACAGGTTTCAATGAGCAGTTCTTC
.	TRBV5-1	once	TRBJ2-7	CASSLVGGPTSYEQYF	TGCGCCAGCAGCTTGGTTGGAGGGCCGACCTCCTACGAGCAGTACTTC
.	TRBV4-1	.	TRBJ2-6	CASSRTRGSLSGANVLTF	TGCGCCAGCAGCCGTACCAGGGGAAGTCTTTCTGGGGCCAACGTCCTGACTTTC
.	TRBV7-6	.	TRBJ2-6	CASSRGASGANVLTF	TGTGCCAGCAGCCGAGGGGCCTCTGGGGCCAACGTCCTGACTTTC
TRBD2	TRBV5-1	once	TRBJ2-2	CASSLRLGSGRDPGELFF	TGCGCCAGCAGCTTGCGTCTCGGAAGCGGGAGAGACCCCGGGGAGCTGTTTTTT
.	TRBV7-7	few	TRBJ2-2	CASSRVPGELFF	TGTGCCAGCAGTAGGGTACCCGGGGAGCTGTTTTTT
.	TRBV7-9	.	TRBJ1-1	CASSYGSARGTEAFF	TGTGCCAGCAGCTACGGAAGTGCAAGAGGCACTGAAGCTTTCTTT
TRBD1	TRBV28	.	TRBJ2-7	CAGQGSSYEQYF	TGTGCCGGACAGGGGAGTTCCTACGAGCAGTACTTC
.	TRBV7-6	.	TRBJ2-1	CASSLAVRGSYNEQFF	TGTGCCAGCAGCTTAGCTGTGAGGGGTTCCTACAATGAGCAGTTCTTC
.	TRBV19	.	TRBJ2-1	CASRRGYNEQFF	TGTGCCAGTCGGAGGGGCTACAATGAGCAGTTCTTC
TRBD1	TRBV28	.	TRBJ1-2	CASAGTDRPYGYTF	TGTGCCAGCGCTGGGACAGACAGACCCTATGGCTACACCTTC
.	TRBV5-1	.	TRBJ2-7	CASSLAGAAFEQYF	TGCGCCAGCAGCTTGGCTGGGGCAGCTTTCGAGCAGTACTTC
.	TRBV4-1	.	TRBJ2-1	CASSQAGPRSYNEQFF	TGCGCCAGCAGCCAAGCAGGGCCCCGCTCCTACAATGAGCAGTTCTTC
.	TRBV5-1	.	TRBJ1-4	CASSLGGSEKLFF	TGCGCCAGCAGCTTGGGAGGGTCAGAAAAACTGTTTTTT
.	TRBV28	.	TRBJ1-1	CASSPPRVVGEAFF	TGTGCCAGCAGCCCACCCCGGGTCGTCGGAGAAGCTTTCTTT
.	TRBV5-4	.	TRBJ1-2	CASSPNSVLYGYTF	TGTGCCAGCAGCCCAAACAGCGTCCTCTATGGCTACACCTTC
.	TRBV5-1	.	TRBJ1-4	CASSRGPDGEKLFF	TGCGCCAGCAGCCGGGGACCCGACGGGGAAAAACTGTTTTTT
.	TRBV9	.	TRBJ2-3	CASSVGPPGGDTQYF	TGTGCCAGCAGCGTAGGTCCCCCGGGGGGCGATACGCAGTATTTT
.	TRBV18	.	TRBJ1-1	CASSATLGANTEAFF	TGTGCCAGCTCAGCCACGCTTGGGGCGAACACTGAAGCTTTCTTT
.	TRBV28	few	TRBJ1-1	CASSSDRNTEAFF	TGTGCCAGCAGTTCGGACAGGAACACTGAAGCTTTCTTT
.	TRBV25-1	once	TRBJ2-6	CASSEYSSGANVLTF	TGTGCCAGCAGTGAATATAGCTCTGGGGCCAACGTCCTGACTTTC
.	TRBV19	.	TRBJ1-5	CASSIRSLQPQHF	TGTGCCAGTAGTATCAGGTCCCTTCAGCCCCAGCATTTT
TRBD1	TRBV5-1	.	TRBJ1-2	CASSLKVLGQSNYGYTF	TGCGCCAGCAGCTTGAAAGTTCTGGGACAGTCTAACTATGGCTACACCTTC
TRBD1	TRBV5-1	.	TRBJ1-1	CASSLTGENTEAFF	TGCGCCAGCAGCCTGACAGGGGAGAACACTGAAGCTTTCTTT
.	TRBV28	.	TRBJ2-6	CASSFRMGSGANVLTF	TGTGCCAGCAGTTTTCGTATGGGCTCTGGGGCCAACGTCCTGACTTTC
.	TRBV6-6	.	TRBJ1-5	CASSYEVLGGNQPQHF	TGTGCCAGCAGTTACGAGGTTCTGGGGGGCAATCAGCCCCAGCATTTT
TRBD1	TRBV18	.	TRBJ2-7	CASSPGTDYEQYF	TGTGCCAGCTCACCAGGGACAGACTACGAGCAGTACTTC
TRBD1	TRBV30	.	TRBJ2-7	CAWSTGTGAPPREYF	TGTGCCTGGAGTACGGGGACAGGCGCCCCCCCACGGGAGTACTTC
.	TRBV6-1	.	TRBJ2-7	CASRLYEQYF	TGTGCCAGCAGACTCTACGAGCAGTACTTC
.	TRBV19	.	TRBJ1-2	CASSPEGFYGYTF	TGTGCCAGTAGTCCGGAGGGATTCTATGGCTACACCTTC
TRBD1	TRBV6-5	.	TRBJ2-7	CASSYSDRGGRNEQYF	TGTGCCAGCAGTTACTCGGACAGGGGGGGTAGAAACGAGCAGTACTTC
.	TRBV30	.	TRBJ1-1	CAWSAQKNTEAFF	TGTGCCTGGAGCGCTCAGAAAAACACTGAAGCTTTCTTT
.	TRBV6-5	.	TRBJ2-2	CASSYGSGELFF	TGTGCCAGCAGTTACGGTTCCGGGGAGCTGTTTTTT
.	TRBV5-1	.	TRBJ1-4	CASSSTVATNEKLFF	TGCGCCAGCAGCTCCACGGTTGCAACTAATGAAAAACTGTTTTTT
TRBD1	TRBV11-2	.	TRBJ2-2	CASSLRTGGLVATGELFF	TGTGCCAGCAGCTTGCGGACAGGGGGTCTTGTGGCCACCGGGGAGCTGTTTTTT
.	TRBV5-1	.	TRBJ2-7	CASSGDHEQYF	TGCGCCAGCAGCGGGGACCACGAGCAGTACTTC
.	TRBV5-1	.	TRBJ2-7	CASSQRASPVYEQYF	TGCGCCAGCAGCCAGAGGGCTAGTCCCGTCTACGAGCAGTACTTC
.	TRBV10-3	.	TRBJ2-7	CAISDSYEQYF	TGTGCCATCAGTGACTCCTACGAGCAGTACTTC